Presented here are 16 T cell receptor beta chains from one specimen sequenced in a study of response to subunit inactivated influenza vaccine. From the RT-PCR reads, TCRdb called clonotypes with MiXCR, one entry per CDR3 protein. Counted here are around 500,000 distinct CDR3 sequences, 9.5% to 12% occurring once; the ten biggest clones make up approximately 12%. The sequenced sample was PBMCs from blood, obtained about 6 weeks after vaccination. These receptor sequences come from a man aged 50 to 59 who received an inactivated influenza vaccine.

This clonotype came up many times. J is TRBJ1-5 and V is TRBV15; D gene unclear. This CDR3 region has 17 residues. Deletions cut 1 base from V and 4 bases from J, with 17 bases between. Germline values: CDR1 LNHNV, CDR2 YYDKDF (reference sequence). CDR3 loop: CATSRVREGSGNQPQHF. DNA of the CDR3: TGTGCCACCAGCAGAGTGAGGGAGGGAAGCGGGAATCAGCCCCAGCATTTT.

Points on this clonotype: A much larger clone differs from this one at a single base, so this may be a read error. The chain carries TRBV20-1 and TRBJ2-5, with D perhaps matching TRBD2 (5 bases). The CDR3 consists of 14 residues. Germline CDR1 and CDR2: DFQATT and SNEGSKA (reference sequence). V was cut by 0 bases and J by 4 bases, with 12 bases left in between. The CDR3 protein is CSARDVLVVETQYF. The CDR3 DNA follows: TGCAGTGCTAGAGATGTACTAGTAGTAGAGACCCAGTACTTC.

This clonotype was seen more than once but under ten times. The chain combines TRBV11-1 with TRBJ1-1; 8 nucleotides line up with TRBD1. The CDR3 length is 18 residues. Germline V gives CDR1 SGHAT, CDR2 FQDESV (reference sequence). With 5 bases clipped from V and 0 bases from J, the junction kept 14 bases outside the gene matches. The CDR3 DNA follows: TGTGCCAGCAGCCAACGACCTCGGGACAGGACTCTGAACACTGAAGCTTTCTTT. Translation gives CASSQRPRDRTLNTEAFF.

The chain is built from TRBV28 and TRBJ1-2, with 7 nucleotides matching TRBD1. Germline values: CDR1 MDHEN, CDR2 SYDVKM. V lost 2 bases to trimming and J lost 3 bases; unmatched junction nucleotides: 6. This CDR3 contains 15 residues. The CDR3 region is CASSLPGQVYYGYTF. CDR3 DNA sequence: TGTGCCAGCAGTTTACCAGGACAGGTCTACTATGGCTACACCTTC.

As regards this clonotype: The junction shows a germline mismatch at one end, possibly a read error. The chain has TRBV27 and TRBJ1-5; the match to TRBD1 covers 10 bases. Germline CDR1 is MNHEY and CDR2 is SMNVEV (reference sequence). CDR3 length: 18 residues. CDR3 nucleotide sequence: TGCACCAGCAGTTTCAAGGACAGGGGGGGCTGGTCGGGTCAGCCCCAGCATTTT. This codes for CTSSFKDRGGWSGQPQHF.

This clonotype occurred a few times. V gene TRBV5-5 combines with J gene TRBJ2-3, with D possibly being TRBD1 (6 bases). Per the germline V gene, CDR1 is SGHKS and CDR2 is YYEKEE (reference sequence). This CDR3 is 18 amino acids long. The ends were cut back, 1 base at V and 6 bases at J, with 24 bases in the middle. CDR3 loop: CASSLFFPGQGLGDTQYF. CDR3 sequence (DNA): TGTGCCAGCAGCTTGTTTTTCCCGGGACAAGGTTTGGGGGATACGCAGTATTTT. The full variable domain, with the rest looked up from reference TRBV5-5 and TRBJ2-3, is DAGVTQSPTHLIKTRGQQVTLRCSPISGHKSVSWYQQVLGQGPQFIFQYYEKEERGRGNFPDRFSARQFPNYSSELNVNALLLGDSALYLCASSLFFPGQGLGDTQYFGPGTRLTVL.

This clonotype has at least ten counts. The chain couples TRBV7-2 to TRBJ1-4, with D perhaps matching TRBD1 (5 bases). Trimming removed 1 base from V and 4 bases from J, with 13 bases in between. There are 16 residues in the CDR3. Germline loops: CDR1 SGHTA, CDR2 FQGNSA. CDR3 in DNA: TGTGCCAGCAGCTTAGGTTTTTGGGGCGGTAATGAAAAACTGTTTTTT. As protein: CASSLGFWGGNEKLFF.

This clonotype occurred a few times. J is TRBJ2-7 and V is TRBV5-1; either TRBD1 or TRBD2 may supply D (5 bases each). Germline V gene lookup returns CDR1 SGHRS and CDR2 YFSETQ. V lost 2 bases, J lost 4 bases, and 19 bases lay in between. This CDR3 is 16 amino acids long. For the CDR3, the DNA is TGCGCCAGCAGCTTCACGCAGGGACCCCCGGGTTACGAGCAGTACTTC. Translation: CASSFTQGPPGYEQYF.

This clonotype was counted many times. This chain uses TRBV7-3 with TRBJ2-6; D ambiguous. The germline V gene encodes CDR1 SGHTA and CDR2 FQGTGA. The CDR3 length is 13 residues. V was shortened by 5 bases and J by 0 bases, with 2 bases between the two germline ends. The CDR3, as DNA: TGTGCCAGCAGCATCTCTGGGGCCAACGTCCTGACTTTC. Translating it yields CASSISGANVLTF.

This clonotype has ten or more counts. The chain couples TRBV20-1 to TRBJ2-1; 11 nucleotides line up with TRBD2. The CDR3 sequence is 15 residues long. The junction had 6 bases not matched to a gene; V was cut back by 3 bases and J by 5 bases. Germline V gene sequence: CDR1 DFQATT, CDR2 SNEGSKA (reference sequence). CDR3 protein: CSARRGTSGNNEQFF. The CDR3 coding sequence is TGCAGTGCTAGGCGCGGGACTAGCGGAAACAATGAGCAGTTCTTC.

The chain is built from TRBV9 and TRBJ1-2, with D possibly being TRBD1 (5 bases). This CDR3 spans 14 amino acids. Trimming removed 4 bases from V and 3 bases from J, with 13 bases in between. Germline V gene sequence: CDR1 SGDLS, CDR2 YYNGEE. CDR3 sequence: CASSPPGGHYGYTF. CDR3 DNA sequence: TGTGCCAGCAGCCCTCCCGGGGGTCACTATGGCTACACCTTC.

This clonotype was observed a single time. The chain employs TRBV23-1 and TRBJ2-7, with TRBD2 matching over 12 bases. TRBV23-1 is annotated as an ORF whose role is uncertain. The CDR3 is made up of 20 amino acids. V was pared by 6 bases and J by 0 bases, with 18 bases of the junction left unmatched. The CDR3 spells CASRRHEAGTSGLSSYEQYF. CDR3 DNA: TGCGCCAGCAGACGCCACGAAGCCGGGACTAGCGGGCTTAGCTCCTACGAGCAGTACTTC.

The V gene is TRBV12-3 or TRBV12-4, the J gene TRBJ2-2; D is unresolved. The CDR3 has 12 residues. V lost 6 bases to trimming and J lost 5 bases, with 7 bases between them. This chain's CDR3 is CASRVWTGELFF. DNA for the CDR3: TGTGCCAGCAGGGTGTGGACCGGGGAGCTGTTTTTT.

In its sample, this clonotype was seen once. A much larger clone differs by one base, so this may be a read error. This chain links TRBV12-3 or TRBV12-4 with TRBJ1-4; 7 bases are shared with TRBD1. The CDR3 length is 15 residues. CDR3 region: CASSRQQGFNDKLFF. The CDR3 DNA sequence: TGTGCCAGCAGCCGACAACAGGGGTTTAATGATAAACTGTTTTTT.

The rearrangement joins TRBV3-1 to TRBJ2-6; TRBD1 is a possible D gene (5 bases). From germline, CDR1 is LGHDT and CDR2 YNNKEL (reference sequence). V was shortened by 4 bases and J by 4 bases, with 14 bases between the two germline ends. This CDR3 spans 16 amino acids. The CDR3 region is CASSPTPRTGANVLTF. For the CDR3, the DNA is TGTGCCAGCAGCCCTACACCCAGGACAGGGGCCAACGTCCTGACTTTC.

This clonotype was detected only a few times. The gene calls are TRBV20-1 and TRBJ2-7, with TRBD2 identical over 11 bases. The V gene's germline CDR1 is DFQATT and CDR2 SNEGSKA (reference sequence). This CDR3 region has 15 residues. The J segment lost 3 bases and the V segment lost 0 bases, leaving 4 bases of the junction unmatched. CDR3 loop: CSARDTTSGSYEQYF. CDR3 sequence (DNA): TGCAGTGCTAGAGATACCACTAGCGGGAGCTACGAGCAGTACTTC.